The 25 T cell receptor beta chains listed next were all sequenced from one sample in a study of post-analysis software for immune sequencing data. Their antigen targets remain unknown. Whole-study findings and limits: Controls showed lower frequencies than patients for five or six TRBV segments, and TRBV5-6, TRBV5-1 and TRBV20-1 were among these.

Unique molecular identifiers were present in the TCR beta cDNA libraries. Each CDR3 protein gets one entry after TCRdb re-called the PCR reads with MiXCR. The sample lists 600,000 to 750,000 distinct CDR3 sequences; 55% to 70% were seen once. Sequenced material: blood. These receptors were collected from a girl aged 2 to 10 with multiple sclerosis.

V usage is TRBV5-1 and J usage is TRBJ2-2, with 9 bases that match TRBD1. J was trimmed by 0 bases and V by 3 bases; bases with no gene match: 9. The germline CDR1 and CDR2 sequences are SGHRS and YFSETQ. There are 18 residues in the CDR3. CDR3 residues: CASSYLHRGRANTGELFF. The CDR3 DNA is TGCGCCAGCAGCTATTTACACAGGGGGCGGGCGAACACCGGGGAGCTGTTTTTT. The whole variable domain, remainder taken from reference TRBV5-1 and TRBJ2-2, is KAGVTQTPRYLIKTRGQQVTLSCSPISGHRSVSWYQQTPGQGLQFLFEYFSETQRNKGNFPGRFSGRQFSNSRSEMNVSTLELGDSALYLCASSYLHRGRANTGELFFGEGSRLTVL.

The rearrangement uses TRBV2 and TRBJ2-1; D perhaps matches TRBD2 (6 bases). The V gene's germline CDR1 is SNHLY and CDR2 FYNNEI. The V end lost 4 bases, the J end lost 8 bases, and 21 bases lay between the germline ends. This CDR3 is built from 16 residues. The CDR3 DNA follows: TGTGCCAGCAGTGTGCGGGGCGTTACGCCCTGGGATGAGCAGTTCTTC. This gives the protein CASSVRGVTPWDEQFF. The variable domain in full, with the rest retrieved from reference TRBV2 and TRBJ2-1, is EPEVTQTPSHQVTQMGQEVILRCVPISNHLYFYWYRQILGQKVEFLVSFYNNEISEKSEIFDDQFSVERPDGSNFTLKIRSTKLEDSAMYFCASSVRGVTPWDEQFFGPGTRLTVL.

The chain is built from TRBV5-1 and TRBJ2-1; 12 bases are a match to TRBD2. Germline loops: CDR1 SGHRS, CDR2 YFSETQ. The junction had 6 bases not matched to a gene; V was cut back by 0 bases and J by 11 bases. The CDR3 totals 15 residues. The CDR3 DNA reads as TGCGCCAGCAGCTTGGTTACTAGCGGGGGGATTAAGCAGTTCTTC. Encoded protein: CASSLVTSGGIKQFF.

V usage is TRBV12-3 or TRBV12-4 and J usage is TRBJ1-4; D unclear. V dropped 3 bases and J dropped 10 bases, with 12 bases sitting between them. The CDR3 has 13 amino acids. In nucleotides, the CDR3 is TGTGCCAGCAGTTTGGGTTCGGCGGCAAAACTGTTTTTT. Its protein product is CASSLGSAAKLFF.

This clonotype appeared a few times. This chain joins TRBV20-1 and TRBJ2-1; weak D call: TRBD1 (6 bases). The germline gives CDR1 DFQATT, CDR2 SNEGSKA (reference sequence). With 3 bases removed from V and 9 bases from J, the gap between germline ends came to 21 bases. The CDR3 is 15 residues long. The CDR3 coding sequence is TGCAGTGCTAGTACCGGGACACGGAGTAGGGGTGAGCAGTTCTTC. It is translated as CSASTGTRSRGEQFF.

This chain connects TRBV10-3 to TRBJ1-1; TRBD1 might be the D (6 bases). Trimming took off 4 bases at V and 7 bases at J, with 10 bases between the two ends. Germline CDR1 reads ENHRY; CDR2 reads SYGVKD. This CDR3 comprises 12 residues. The CDR3 DNA reads TGTGCCATCAGTGCGATGACAGGTGAAGCTTTCTTT. This sequence encodes CAISAMTGEAFF.

This chain joins TRBV10-3 and TRBJ2-7, with 10 bases identical to TRBD1. Germline V gene data show CDR1 as ENHRY and CDR2 as SYGVKD. This CDR3 region has 12 residues. V was clipped by 11 bases and J by 6 bases; unmatched bases: 7. This CDR3 reads CAAKTGGREQYF. The CDR3 bases are TGTGCCGCCAAGACAGGGGGCCGCGAGCAGTACTTC.

J is TRBJ1-2 and V is TRBV12-3 or TRBV12-4; no firm D call. V was clipped by 3 bases and J by 4 bases, with 9 bases between them. The CDR3 is made up of 13 amino acids. The CDR3 DNA is TGTGCCAGCAGTTTCGCAAATATCTATGGCTACACCTTC. Translated: CASSFANIYGYTF.

The chain links TRBV6-2 or TRBV6-3 to TRBJ2-7, with 9 bases lining up with TRBD2. Trimming removed 7 bases from V and 1 base from J; junction bases left unmatched: 5. The CDR3 consists of 14 residues. The germline V gene has CDR1 MNHEY and CDR2 SVGEGT. The CDR3 sequence is CASKRGDRSYEQYF. Here the CDR3 DNA reads TGTGCCAGCAAGCGGGGGGACCGATCCTACGAGCAGTACTTC.

The V gene is TRBV2, the J gene TRBJ2-7; the D is unclear. Germline loops: CDR1 SNHLY, CDR2 FYNNEI. Deletions cut 0 bases from V and 7 bases from J, with 10 bases between. The CDR3 is 13 amino acids. The CDR3 DNA follows: TGTGCCAGCAGTGAAGCGACCCCTAAAGAGCAGTACTTC. It is translated as CASSEATPKEQYF.

In its sample, this clonotype was seen many times. The chain has TRBV5-1 and TRBJ2-1; 8 bases are shared with TRBD1. Per germline, CDR1 SGHRS and CDR2 YFSETQ. J gave up 8 bases and V 4 bases, and 8 bases lay outside the gene matches. The CDR3 is 14 amino acids. DNA for the CDR3: TGCGCCAGCAGCCTCGGACAGGGTGGCGATGAGCAGTTCTTC. Encoded protein: CASSLGQGGDEQFF.

The rearrangement uses TRBV12-3 or TRBV12-4 and TRBJ2-4; either TRBD1 or TRBD2 may supply D (6 bases each). The CDR3 contains 19 residues. Trimming removed 5 bases at V and 13 bases at J, with 36 bases between. The CDR3 coding sequence is TGTGCCAGCAGTGATTCCGTGGATCAGGGGATTTTGCTGTCGGGGGAGCAGTACTTC. Translation: CASSDSVDQGILLSGEQYF.

The genes are TRBV10-3 and TRBJ2-1; maybe TRBD2 (6 bases). The CDR3 is 12 residues long. V lost 10 bases and J 1 base, leaving 8 bases between the germline ends. Germline CDR1 and CDR2: ENHRY and SYGVKD. The CDR3 region is CASGGSYNEQFF. DNA of the CDR3: TGTGCCAGTGGAGGGTCCTACAATGAGCAGTTCTTC.

The chain is built from TRBV5-1 and TRBJ2-4; D tentatively reads TRBD1 or TRBD2 (5 bases each). Trimming left V 1 base short and J 8 bases short, with 22 bases between. The CDR3 covers 17 residues. CDR1 SGHRS and CDR2 YFSETQ come from the germline V gene. CDR3 protein: CASSLWGSMDSRDIQYF. The CDR3 nucleotides read TGCGCCAGCAGCTTGTGGGGCAGTATGGACTCCAGAGACATTCAGTACTTC.

This clonotype was seen once. This sequence joins TRBV6-5 and TRBJ2-1; perhaps TRBD2 as D (6 bases). The length of the CDR3 is 15 residues. Trimming removed 6 bases at V and 6 bases at J, with 18 bases between. From germline, CDR1 is MNHEY and CDR2 SVGAGI. Written as DNA, the CDR3 is TGTGCCAGCAGAAGACGGGACTCTAAACGCAATGAGCAGTTCTTC. Translated, it gives CASRRRDSKRNEQFF.

This clonotype was observed a handful of times. V is TRBV7-2 and J is TRBJ1-5, with D uncertain. The germline CDR1 and CDR2 sequences are SGHTA and FQGNSA. This CDR3 has 15 residues. The V end was cut by 2 bases, the J end by 1 base, with 9 bases between. The CDR3 is CASSLFGGSNQPQHF. CDR3 nucleotides: TGTGCCAGCAGCTTATTTGGTGGGAGCAATCAGCCCCAGCATTTT.

In its sample, this clonotype was seen a few times. The chain is built from TRBV29-1 and TRBJ2-7; D is perhaps TRBD1 (6 bases). The CDR3 contains 13 residues. The ends were cut back, 6 bases at V and 3 bases at J, with 15 bases in the middle. Germline values: CDR1 SQVTM, CDR2 ANQGSEA. The CDR3, as DNA: TGCAGCGTCTCAGGTCAGGGGCGCTACGAGCAGTACTTC. It is translated as CSVSGQGRYEQYF.

This clonotype was counted only a few times. The V gene is TRBV15, the J gene TRBJ2-3; D may correspond to TRBD1 or TRBD2 (5 bases each). CDR1 and CDR2 from the germline V gene are LNHNV and YYDKDF (reference sequence). The CDR3 covers 17 residues. V was trimmed by 1 base and J by 6 bases, leaving 20 bases between them. CDR3 sequence: CATSRGDGVLGSDTQYF. CDR3 in DNA: TGTGCCACCAGCAGAGGGGACGGAGTTTTGGGGAGTGATACGCAGTATTTT.

J is TRBJ2-4 and V is TRBV7-9; perhaps D is TRBD1 or TRBD2 (6 bases each). The last part of the DNA fits TRBJ2-7 better; the J call may be wrong. The CDR3 is 15 residues long. CDR1 is SEHNR, CDR2 FQNEAQ, per germline (reference sequence). The CDR3 DNA is TGTGCCAGCAGCTCCGAACAGGGCCGGGGGAGCGAGCAGTACTTC. Residues: CASSSEQGRGSEQYF.

This CDR3 reads CASRPITGDGYTF. CDR3 bases: TGTGCCAGCAGGCCCATAACAGGGGATGGCTACACCTTC. The V and J genes are TRBV6-2 or TRBV6-3 and TRBJ1-2; 7 nucleotides match TRBD1. Germline CDR1 reads MNHEY; CDR2 reads SVGEGT. CDR3 length: 13 amino acids. J was trimmed by 6 bases and V by 6 bases; bases with no gene match: 7.

This clonotype came up a few times. This chain uses TRBV7-2 with TRBJ1-2; 8 bases are shared with TRBD1. This CDR3 is built from 16 residues. V shed 4 bases and J 7 bases; nucleotides not matched to a gene: 14. Germline lookup yields CDR1 SGHTA and CDR2 FQGNSA. This CDR3 reads CASSYAGTGVLRGYTF. CDR3 bases: TGTGCCAGCAGCTATGCCGGGACAGGCGTCCTGCGTGGCTACACCTTC.

This clonotype has more than one count but fewer than ten. The chain combines TRBV29-1 with TRBJ2-1, with D possibly being TRBD1 or TRBD2 (6 bases each). Deletions cut 7 bases from V and 6 bases from J, with 13 bases between. Per the germline V gene, CDR1 is SQVTM and CDR2 is ANQGSEA. This CDR3 has 12 amino acids. The CDR3 DNA is TGCAGCGCTGACAAGGGGGGCAATGAGCAGTTCTTC. Translation: CSADKGGNEQFF.

The V call is TRBV20-1, the J call TRBJ2-7, with D perhaps matching TRBD2 (5 bases). The CDR3 has 14 amino acids. Germline V gene sequence: CDR1 DFQATT, CDR2 SNEGSKA (reference sequence). The V and J ends lost 4 bases and 2 bases respectively, with 15 bases between them. The CDR3 DNA reads TGCAGTGCTACCCCCGGAAGCGGACCCTACGAGCAGTACTTC. This sequence encodes CSATPGSGPYEQYF.

The chain carries TRBV10-1 and TRBJ2-3; D might be TRBD1 or TRBD2, each matching 5 bases. Trimming pared 0 bases from V and 5 bases from J, leaving 15 bases between. Germline V gives CDR1 WNHNN, CDR2 SYGVQD (reference sequence). This CDR3 region has 16 residues. The CDR3 sequence is CASSESMWDEGDTQYF. CDR3 in DNA: TGCGCCAGCAGTGAGTCGATGTGGGACGAAGGAGATACGCAGTATTTT.

This rearrangement joins TRBV7-9 to TRBJ2-1, with D tentatively TRBD2 (5 bases). Germline V gene lookup returns CDR1 SEHNR and CDR2 FQNEAQ (reference sequence). V was trimmed by 5 bases and J by 7 bases, leaving 15 bases between them. CDR3 length: 14 residues. The CDR3 protein is CASSDRRGGNEQFF. The CDR3 coding sequence is TGTGCCAGCAGCGACCGACGCGGCGGGAATGAGCAGTTCTTC.